This TCR beta chain was identified during a study of T cell repertoires in cytomegalovirus infection. Overall study context: In the study, CMV epitopes included recently identified HLA-C-restricted and well-studied HLA-B-restricted ones. It was the public TCR beta signatures that indicated both CMV infection and matching HLA type.

A word on this clonotype: Antigen unknown.

TCRdb processed the reads anew with MiXCR; each CDR3 protein has one entry. Of about 570,000 distinct CDR3 sequences listed, roughly 42% are singletons. Study-wide findings and caveats: Dominant in the ex vivo response were TCR beta clonotypes restricted by HLA-C and specific for CMV. Cumulative frequency of public TCR beta families picked out carriers of CMV plus the relevant HLA.

The receptor was derived from a human donor in good health (CMV status not recorded). Some clones in this sample may be carry-over from other donors' samples. Specimen: cultured PBMCs, collected from culture after CMV antigen stimulation.

CDR3 sequence reads: CASSPTDRGDYGYTF. DNA of the CDR3: TGTGCCAGCTCACCAACGGACAGGGGAGACTATGGCTACACCTTC. The V and J genes are TRBV18 and TRBJ1-2; the match to TRBD1 covers 9 bases. The V gene end was trimmed by 2 bases and the J gene end by 3 bases; junction bases not matched to a gene: 4. Looked up from germline, CDR1 is KGHSH and CDR2 is LQKENI. This CDR3 has 15 residues.